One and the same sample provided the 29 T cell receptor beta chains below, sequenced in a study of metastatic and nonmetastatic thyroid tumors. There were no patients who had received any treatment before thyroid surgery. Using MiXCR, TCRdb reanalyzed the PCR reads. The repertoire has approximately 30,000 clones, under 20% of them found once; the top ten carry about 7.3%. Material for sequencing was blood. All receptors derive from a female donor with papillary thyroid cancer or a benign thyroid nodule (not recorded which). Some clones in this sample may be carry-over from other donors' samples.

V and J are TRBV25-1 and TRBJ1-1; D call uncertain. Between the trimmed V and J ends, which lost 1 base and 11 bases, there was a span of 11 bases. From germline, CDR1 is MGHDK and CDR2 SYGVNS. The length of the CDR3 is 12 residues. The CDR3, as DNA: TGTGCCAGCAGTGAATTGTCTGGAGTGGCTTTCTTT. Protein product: CASSELSGVAFF.

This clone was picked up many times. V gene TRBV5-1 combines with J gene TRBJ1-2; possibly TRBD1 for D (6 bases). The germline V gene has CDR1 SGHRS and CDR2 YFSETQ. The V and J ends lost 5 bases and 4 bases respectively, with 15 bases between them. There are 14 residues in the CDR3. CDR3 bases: TGCGCCAGCAGTCCTGGACAGTCAACCTATGGCTACACCTTC. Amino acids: CASSPGQSTYGYTF.

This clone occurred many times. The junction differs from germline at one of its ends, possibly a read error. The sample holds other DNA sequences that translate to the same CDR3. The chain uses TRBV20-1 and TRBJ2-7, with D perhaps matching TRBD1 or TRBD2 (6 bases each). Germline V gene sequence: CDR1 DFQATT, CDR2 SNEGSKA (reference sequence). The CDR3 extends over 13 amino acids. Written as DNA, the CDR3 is TGCAGTGCTAGATTACAGGGACTGTACGAACAGTACTTC. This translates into CSARLQGLYEQYF.

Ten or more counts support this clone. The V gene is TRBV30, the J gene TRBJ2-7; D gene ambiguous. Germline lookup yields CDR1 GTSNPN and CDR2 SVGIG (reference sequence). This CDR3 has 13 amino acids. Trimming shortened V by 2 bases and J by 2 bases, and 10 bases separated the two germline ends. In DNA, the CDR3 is TGTGCCTGGAGTTCGGTCGGTACCTACGAGCAGTACTTC. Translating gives CAWSSVGTYEQYF.

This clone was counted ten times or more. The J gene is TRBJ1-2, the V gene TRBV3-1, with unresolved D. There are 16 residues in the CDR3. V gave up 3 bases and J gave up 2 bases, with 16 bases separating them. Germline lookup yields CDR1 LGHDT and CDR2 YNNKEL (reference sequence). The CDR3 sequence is CASSHATRGMNYGYTF. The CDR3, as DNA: TGTGCCAGCAGCCATGCCACACGGGGAATGAACTATGGCTACACCTTC.

CDR3 protein: CSATLAALTDTQYF. CDR3 nucleotide sequence: TGCAGTGCCACCTTAGCGGCCCTCACAGATACGCAGTATTTT. V and J are TRBV20-1 and TRBJ2-3; TRBD2 might be the D (6 bases). CDR1 and CDR2 from the germline V gene are DFQATT and SNEGSKA (reference sequence). V shed 6 bases and J shed 2 bases, with 15 bases lying between them. The CDR3 has 14 amino acids.

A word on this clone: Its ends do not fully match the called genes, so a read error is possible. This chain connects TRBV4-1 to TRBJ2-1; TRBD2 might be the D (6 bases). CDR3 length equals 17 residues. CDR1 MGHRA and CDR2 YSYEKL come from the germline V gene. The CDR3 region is CAGSQGWGGNPYNEQFF. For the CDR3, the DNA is TGCGCCGGCAGCCAAGGGTGGGGCGGGAACCCCTACAATGAGCAGTTCTTC.

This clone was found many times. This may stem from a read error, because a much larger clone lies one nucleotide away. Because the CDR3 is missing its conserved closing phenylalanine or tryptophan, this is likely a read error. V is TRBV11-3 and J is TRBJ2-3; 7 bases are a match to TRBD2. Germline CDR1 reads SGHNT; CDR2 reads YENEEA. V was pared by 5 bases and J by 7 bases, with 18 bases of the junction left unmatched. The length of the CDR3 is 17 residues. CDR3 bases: TGTGCCAGCAGCCACGGCCGCGCGGCGGGAGCGTTATATACGCAGTATTCT. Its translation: CASSHGRAAGALYTQYS.

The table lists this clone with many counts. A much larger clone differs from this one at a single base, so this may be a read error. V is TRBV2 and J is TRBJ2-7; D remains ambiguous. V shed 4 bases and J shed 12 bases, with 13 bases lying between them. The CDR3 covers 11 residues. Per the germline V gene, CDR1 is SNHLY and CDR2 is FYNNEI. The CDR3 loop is CASSGARLGYF. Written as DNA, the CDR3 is TGTGCCAGCAGTGGAGCCCGGTTGGGGTACTTC.

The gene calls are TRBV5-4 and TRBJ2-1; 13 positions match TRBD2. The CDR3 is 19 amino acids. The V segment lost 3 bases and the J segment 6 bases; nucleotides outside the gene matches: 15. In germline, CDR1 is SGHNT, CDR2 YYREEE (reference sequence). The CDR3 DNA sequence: TGTGCCAGCAGCTGGGCCGGACTAGCGGGAGAGTCGTCGGTCAATGAGCAGTTCTTC. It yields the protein CASSWAGLAGESSVNEQFF.

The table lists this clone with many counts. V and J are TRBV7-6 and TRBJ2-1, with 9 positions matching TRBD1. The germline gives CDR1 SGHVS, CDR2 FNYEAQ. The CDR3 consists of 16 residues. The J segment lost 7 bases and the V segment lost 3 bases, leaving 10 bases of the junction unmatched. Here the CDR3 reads CASSLTGGAGQNEQFF. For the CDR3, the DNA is TGTGCCAGCAGCTTGACAGGGGGAGCGGGGCAAAATGAGCAGTTCTTC.

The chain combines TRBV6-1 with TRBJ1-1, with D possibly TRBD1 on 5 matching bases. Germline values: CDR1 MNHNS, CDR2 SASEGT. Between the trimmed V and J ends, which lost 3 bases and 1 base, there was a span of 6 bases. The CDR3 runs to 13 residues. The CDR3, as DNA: TGTGCCAGCAGTGACGGACAGAACACTGAAGCTTTCTTT. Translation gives CASSDGQNTEAFF.

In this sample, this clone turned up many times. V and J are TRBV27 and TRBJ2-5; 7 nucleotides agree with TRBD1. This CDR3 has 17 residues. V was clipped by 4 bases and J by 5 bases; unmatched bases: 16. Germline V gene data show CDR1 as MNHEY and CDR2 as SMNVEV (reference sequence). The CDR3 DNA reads TGTGCCAGCAGTTCCATTGCCACAGGGGAAGGAAGGGAGACCCAGTACTTC. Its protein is CASSSIATGEGRETQYF.

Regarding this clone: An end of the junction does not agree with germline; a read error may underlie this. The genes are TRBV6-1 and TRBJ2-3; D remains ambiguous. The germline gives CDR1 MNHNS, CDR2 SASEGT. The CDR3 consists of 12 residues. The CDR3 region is CAISDSTDTQYF. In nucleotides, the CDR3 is TGTGCCATCAGTGATAGCACAGATACGCAGTATTTT.

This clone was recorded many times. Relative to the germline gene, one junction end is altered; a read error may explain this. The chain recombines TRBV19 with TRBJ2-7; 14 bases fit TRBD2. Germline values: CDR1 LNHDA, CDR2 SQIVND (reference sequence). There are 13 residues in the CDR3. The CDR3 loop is CASSMGTSGGLIF. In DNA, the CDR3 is TGTGCCAGTAGTATGGGGACTAGCGGGGGTCTTATCTTC.

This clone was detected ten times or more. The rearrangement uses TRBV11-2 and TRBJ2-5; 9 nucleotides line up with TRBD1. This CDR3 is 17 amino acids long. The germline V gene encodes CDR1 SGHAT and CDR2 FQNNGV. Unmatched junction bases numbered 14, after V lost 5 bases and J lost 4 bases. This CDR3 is CASSPRPGQGFAETQYF. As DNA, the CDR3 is TGTGCCAGCAGCCCACGTCCGGGACAGGGATTTGCAGAGACCCAGTACTTC.

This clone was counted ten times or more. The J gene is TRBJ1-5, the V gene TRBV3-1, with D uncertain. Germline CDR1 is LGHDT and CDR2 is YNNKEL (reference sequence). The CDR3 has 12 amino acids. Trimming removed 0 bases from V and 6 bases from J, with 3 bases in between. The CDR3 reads CASSQEGQPQHF. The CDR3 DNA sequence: TGTGCCAGCAGCCAAGAAGGTCAGCCCCAGCATTTT.

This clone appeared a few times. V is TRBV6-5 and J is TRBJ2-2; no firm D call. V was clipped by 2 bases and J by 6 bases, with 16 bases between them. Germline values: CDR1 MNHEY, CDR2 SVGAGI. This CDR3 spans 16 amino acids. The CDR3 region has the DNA TGTGCCAGCAGTTACACACTAACTACGAATTCCGGGGAGCTGTTTTTT. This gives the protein CASSYTLTTNSGELFF.

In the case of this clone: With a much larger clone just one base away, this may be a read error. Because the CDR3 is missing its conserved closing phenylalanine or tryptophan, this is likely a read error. The CDR3 protein is CSVDVTHEQYL. CDR3 DNA sequence: TGCAGCGTTGACGTGACTCACGAGCAGTACCTC. The V call is TRBV29-1, the J call TRBJ2-7; D is uncertain. V was pared by 3 bases and J by 5 bases, with 8 bases between. Germline CDR1 reads SQVTM; CDR2 reads ANQGSEA. The CDR3 is 11 amino acids.

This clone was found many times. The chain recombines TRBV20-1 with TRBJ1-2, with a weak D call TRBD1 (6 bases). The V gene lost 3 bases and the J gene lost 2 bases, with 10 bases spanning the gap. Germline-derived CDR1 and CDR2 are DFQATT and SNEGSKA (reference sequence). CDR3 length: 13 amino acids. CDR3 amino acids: CSAREGGNYGYTF. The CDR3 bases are TGCAGTGCTAGGGAAGGGGGGAACTATGGCTACACCTTC.

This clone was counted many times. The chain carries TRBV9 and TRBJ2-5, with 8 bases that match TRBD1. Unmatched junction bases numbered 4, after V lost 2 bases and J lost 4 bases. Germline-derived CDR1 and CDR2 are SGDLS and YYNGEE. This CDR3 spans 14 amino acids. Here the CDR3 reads CASSVTQGGETQYF. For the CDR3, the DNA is TGTGCCAGCAGCGTGACACAGGGGGGAGAGACCCAGTACTTC.

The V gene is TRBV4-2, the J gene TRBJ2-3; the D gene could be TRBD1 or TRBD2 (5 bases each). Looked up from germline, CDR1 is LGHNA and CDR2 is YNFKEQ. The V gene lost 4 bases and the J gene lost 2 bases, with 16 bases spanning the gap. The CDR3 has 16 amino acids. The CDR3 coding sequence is TGTGCCAGCAGCCTATCTGGGGGTAGCGCCACAGATACGCAGTATTTT. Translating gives CASSLSGGSATDTQYF.

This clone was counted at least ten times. In DNA form, the CDR3 reads TGTGCCAGCACCTTACGGGGGGCTCCCTACAATGAGCAGTTCTTC. Translating it yields CASTLRGAPYNEQFF. The chain links TRBV27 to TRBJ2-1; tentative D call: TRBD2 (7 bases). The length of the CDR3 is 15 residues. The ends were cut back, 7 bases at V and 2 bases at J, with 15 bases in the middle. Per the germline V gene, CDR1 is MNHEY and CDR2 is SMNVEV (reference sequence).

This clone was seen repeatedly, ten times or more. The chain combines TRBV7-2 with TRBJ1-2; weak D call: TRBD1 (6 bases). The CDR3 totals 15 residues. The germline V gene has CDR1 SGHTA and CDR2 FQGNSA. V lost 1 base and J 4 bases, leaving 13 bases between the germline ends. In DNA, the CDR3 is TGTGCCAGCAGCTTAGTCACGGACAGTTTCTATGGCTACACCTTC. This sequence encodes CASSLVTDSFYGYTF. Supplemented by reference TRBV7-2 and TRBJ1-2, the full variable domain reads GAGVSQSPSNKVTEKGKDVELRCDPISGHTALYWYRQSLGQGLEFLIYFQGNSAPDKSGLPSDRFSAERTGGSVSTLTIQRTQQEDSAVYLCASSLVTDSFYGYTFGSGTRLTVV.

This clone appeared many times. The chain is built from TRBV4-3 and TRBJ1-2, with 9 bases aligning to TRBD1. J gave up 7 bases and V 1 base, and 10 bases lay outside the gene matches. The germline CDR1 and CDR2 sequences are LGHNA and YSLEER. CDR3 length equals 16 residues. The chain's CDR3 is CASSQVGDRVRSGYTF. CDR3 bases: TGCGCCAGCAGCCAAGTCGGGGACAGGGTGCGAAGTGGCTACACCTTC.

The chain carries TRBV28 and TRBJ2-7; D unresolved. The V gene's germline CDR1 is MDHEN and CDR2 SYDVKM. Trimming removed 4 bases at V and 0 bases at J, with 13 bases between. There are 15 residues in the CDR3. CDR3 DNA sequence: TGTGCCAGCAGTTCGATCGGATTGGGCTCCTACGAGCAGTACTTC. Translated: CASSSIGLGSYEQYF.

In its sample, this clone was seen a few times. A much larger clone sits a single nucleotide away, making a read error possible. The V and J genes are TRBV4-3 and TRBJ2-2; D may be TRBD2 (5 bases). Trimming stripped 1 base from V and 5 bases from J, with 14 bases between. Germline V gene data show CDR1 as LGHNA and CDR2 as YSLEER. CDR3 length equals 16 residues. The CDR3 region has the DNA TGCGCCAGCAGCCAAGGGGTGGGAGTTGTAACCGGGGAGCTGTTTTTT. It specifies CASSQGVGVVTGELFF.

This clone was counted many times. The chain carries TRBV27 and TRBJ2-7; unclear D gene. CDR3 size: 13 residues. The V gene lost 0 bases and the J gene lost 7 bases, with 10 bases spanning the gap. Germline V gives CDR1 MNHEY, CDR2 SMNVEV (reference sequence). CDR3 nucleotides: TGTGCCAGCAGTTTATCTTCCAGCCTTGAGCAGTACTTC. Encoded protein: CASSLSSSLEQYF.

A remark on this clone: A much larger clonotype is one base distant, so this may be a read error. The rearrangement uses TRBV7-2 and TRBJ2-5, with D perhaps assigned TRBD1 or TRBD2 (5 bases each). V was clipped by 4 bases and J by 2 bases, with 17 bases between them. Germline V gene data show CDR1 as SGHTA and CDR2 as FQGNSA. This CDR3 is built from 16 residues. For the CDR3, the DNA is TGTGCCAGCAGCTCCTACGGGACCTACGGGCAAGAGACCCAGTACTTC. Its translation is CASSSYGTYGQETQYF.